Only one count was recorded for the clone carrying this T cell receptor beta chain. Its antigen remains unidentified. The sample comes from a study of vaccination effects on CD4 cells after COVID-19. Following culture for 9 to 11 days, CD4+ T cells were isolated. Each person got two doses of an mRNA SARS-CoV-2 vaccine, BNT162b2 or mRNA-1273. IL-2 medium supplanted half the medium on days 3 and 7. TCRdb's copy holds only in-frame clones and misses some; the assay was immunoSEQ multiplex PCR. The repertoire holds about 40,000 clones, more than 65% seen once, with 7% to 8% in the top ten. This sequence was found in a human donor who received a COVID-19 vaccine. The source material was CD4+ T cells from PBMCs cultured without peptide, sampled after COVID-19 vaccination.

CDR3 sequence (DNA): TGCAGCGTTCGCGGACTAGCGGGGAGGACAGATACGCAGTATTTT. It is translated as CSVRGLAGRTDTQYF. J is TRBJ2-3 and V is TRBV29-1; 12 nucleotides agree with TRBD2. Germline CDR1 reads SQVTM; CDR2 reads ANQGSEA. This CDR3 has 15 amino acids. Trimming cost V 5 bases and J 3 bases; bases outside gene matches: 6.